The T cell receptor beta chain described here comes from a study of cytomegalovirus exposure and HLA in healthy donors. The study ran its PCR with 60 Vbeta and 13 Jbeta primers. Methods used by the authors: Later, some 79 million unique TCR beta chains were counted in an analysis, and roughly 11 million of them were shared. Profiled with immunoSEQ multiplex PCR; TCRdb holds only in-frame clones, not every one. The V and J calls and the clone size are those of that table, but D and trimming were determined from the DNA. The sample includes approximately 100,000 clones, around 80% of them seen just once. Concerning this clone: Antigen unknown.

Germline CDR1 reads SGHAT; CDR2 reads FQNNGV. This CDR3 is 15 amino acids long. The V gene lost 2 bases and the J gene lost 2 bases, with 12 bases spanning the gap. Study conclusions and caveats: Per a prior analysis, the majority of TCR beta V segments were productive roughly 90% or roughly 30% of the time. Sequences of the TCR beta chain were said to predict the HLA-A and HLA-B alleles of most subjects accurately.

The chain employs TRBV11-2 and TRBJ2-5, with a weak D call TRBD2 (5 bases). The material sequenced was PBMCs. The receptor comes from a female donor in good health and CMV-seropositive. CDR3 DNA: TGTGCCAGCAGCTTAAATATCGGGGATCAAGAGACCCAGTACTTC. It encodes CASSLNIGDQETQYF.